These T cell receptor beta chains were read from a single sample in a study of T cells after yellow fever vaccination. TCRdb itself ran the 5' RACE reads through MiXCR, one entry per CDR3 protein. The sample consists of around 300,000 distinct CDR3 sequences, around 4.5% of them appearing once. The material sequenced was PBMCs, taken 15 days after the yellow fever booster vaccination. Receptor source: a man in his late teens or twenties who received the YFV17D yellow fever vaccine. Both conserved end residues are part of each CDR3. D genes are given only for firm matches. Only part of the rows carry a size: once, few, many, or a class if the clone is expanded.

clone_size,v_call,j_call,d_call,cdr3_aa,cdr3_nt
many,TRBV6-2/TRBV6-3,TRBJ2-7,.,CASSYERSSYEQYF,TGTGCCAGCAGTTACGAGCGGAGCTCCTACGAGCAGTACTTC
many,TRBV4-1,TRBJ2-5,.,CASSQDEDAKYF,TGCGCCAGCAGCCAAGATGAGGACGCTAAGTACTTC
few,TRBV29-1,TRBJ2-2,.,CSVHRENTGELFF,TGCAGCGTTCACAGGGAAAACACCGGGGAGCTGTTTTTT
many,TRBV7-2,TRBJ2-1,.,CASSRSGPYNEQFF,TGTGCCAGCAGCCGTAGTGGGCCCTACAATGAGCAGTTCTTC
.,TRBV12-3/TRBV12-4,TRBJ2-2,.,CATCPGLGGPGELFF,TGTGCCACCTGCCCGGGCCTGGGGGGGCCCGGGGAGCTGTTTTTT
many,TRBV29-1,TRBJ1-3,.,CSVRGDGSGNTIYF,TGCAGCGTCCGGGGCGATGGGTCTGGAAACACCATATATTTT
many,TRBV25-1,TRBJ1-1,.,CASRASTEAFF,TGTGCCAGCAGAGCCTCCACTGAAGCTTTCTTT
many,TRBV29-1,TRBJ1-1,.,CSVENGSPTEAFF,TGCAGCGTTGAAAACGGCAGCCCCACTGAAGCTTTCTTT
.,TRBV6-6,TRBJ1-4,.,CASARDRVEKLFF,TGTGCCAGCGCCCGCGATAGGGTTGAAAAACTGTTTTTT
many,TRBV6-4,TRBJ2-1,TRBD2,CASSDSSGGNNEQFF,TGTGCCAGCAGTGACTCAAGCGGGGGGAACAATGAGCAGTTCTTC
many,TRBV20-1,TRBJ2-2,.,CSARGTVYLTGELFF,TGCAGTGCTAGAGGGACAGTATACCTTACCGGGGAGCTGTTTTTT
.,TRBV6-1,TRBJ1-1,TRBD1,CAITGGYTEAFF,TGTGCCATCACAGGGGGCTACACTGAAGCTTTCTTT
.,TRBV5-1,TRBJ2-5,TRBD2,CASRATGGGQETQYF,TGCGCCAGCAGGGCTACGGGGGGAGGCCAAGAGACCCAGTACTTC
many,TRBV29-1,TRBJ2-1,.,CSVRRASYNEQFF,TGCAGCGTTCGTCGGGCGTCCTACAATGAGCAGTTCTTC
.,TRBV5-1,TRBJ1-2,TRBD1,CASSTRQGVNYGYTF,TGCGCCAGCAGCACCAGACAGGGGGTCAACTATGGCTACACCTTC
few,TRBV5-1,TRBJ1-2,.,CASSLVGPGDRYGYTF,TGCGCCAGCAGCTTGGTGGGCCCCGGTGATCGGTATGGCTACACCTTC
many,TRBV18,TRBJ2-5,.,CASSIKGAQYF,TGTGCCAGCTCAATAAAAGGGGCCCAGTACTTC
many,TRBV7-2,TRBJ2-3,TRBD1,CASSPRQGVTDTQYF,TGTGCCAGCAGCCCAAGACAGGGGGTCACAGATACGCAGTATTTT
few,TRBV7-3,TRBJ2-5,.,CASSLLGAQGAQYF,TGTGCCAGCAGCCTACTAGGGGCGCAAGGTGCCCAGTACTTC
many,TRBV7-9,TRBJ2-3,TRBD2,CASSLARLAGDPTDTQYF,TGTGCCAGCAGCTTAGCAAGACTAGCGGGAGACCCCACAGATACGCAGTATTTT
.,TRBV15,TRBJ2-3,TRBD2,CATSRDGGADTQYF,TGTGCCACCAGCAGAGACGGGGGGGCCGATACGCAGTATTTT
many,TRBV5-1,TRBJ2-7,.,CASSLEASFYEQYF,TGCGCCAGCAGCTTGGAGGCTAGCTTCTACGAGCAGTACTTC
many,TRBV4-3,TRBJ2-7,.,CASSQGRQLYEQYF,TGCGCCAGCAGCCAAGGACGTCAGCTCTACGAGCAGTACTTC